The sequence of this T cell receptor beta chain was determined in a study of blood T cell repertoires in COVID-19. About the research overall: Acute and convalescent COVID-19 samples came from the United States, Italy and Spain. Sample material is recorded as cDNA or gDNA derived from T cells, B-cell-depleted T cells, or PBMCs.

V shed 3 bases, J shed 4 bases, and the junction held 2 bases outside the gene matches. The CDR3 is made up of 15 amino acids. Germline lookup yields CDR1 SGHRS and CDR2 YFSETQ. In the original workflow: For nucleated cells, counts were estimated from reference gene primer amplification. The repertoire was sequenced with immunoSEQ multiplex PCR; TCRdb's copy has only in-frame clones and lacks some. The D gene and trimming were derived from the DNA, and the V and J assignments and clone size from that table. This table has about 110,000 clones, 90% appearing once. The sequenced sample was peripheral blood. This rearrangement joins TRBV5-1 to TRBJ2-2; 11 positions match TRBD2. The TCR originated in a human donor in a cohort sampled during active COVID-19. CDR3 sequence (DNA): TGCGCCAGCAGCTCTGGACTAGCGGGCACCGGGGAGCTGTTTTTT. Encoded protein: CASSSGLAGTGELFF.